This T cell receptor (beta chain) was sequenced during a study of response to subunit inactivated influenza vaccine. Regarding the study as a whole: Each seasonal influenza vaccination, the authors suggested, recruits few new T cells.

Ten or more counts support this clonotype. Its target is not known. MiXCR was run by TCRdb on the RT-PCR reads, yielding one entry per CDR3 protein. In the table there are 590,000 or so distinct CDR3 sequences, 12% to 15% of which are singletons. The germline V gene encodes CDR1 LGHNA and CDR2 YSLEER. The CDR3 is 15 residues long. J was trimmed by 5 bases and V by 1 base; bases with no gene match: 8. This chain joins TRBV4-3 and TRBJ2-7; 7 nucleotides match TRBD2. This clonotype was obtained from a man aged 45-65 years who received an inactivated influenza vaccine. The sample here was PBMCs from blood, taken 14 to 15 days before vaccination. The CDR3 here is CASSQAAGVSHEQYF. Written as DNA, the CDR3 is TGCGCCAGCAGCCAAGCGGCGGGAGTGTCCCACGAGCAGTACTTC.